These 20 T cell receptor beta chains were all obtained from the same sample, sequenced in a study of monozygotic twins with inflammatory bowel disease. TCRdb reprocessed the 5' RACE reads, keeping one entry per CDR3 protein, no DNA. The sample table includes approximately 380,000 distinct CDR3 sequences. Sequenced material: blood. These receptors were obtained from a human donor with ulcerative colitis or Crohn's disease, or a healthy co-twin of an affected twin (not recorded which).

The rearrangement uses TRBV11-1 and TRBJ2-6; TCRdb proposes TRBD1, but this gene call is untestable without DNA. The CDR3 runs 19 residues. Germline V CDR1 and CDR2: SGHAT, FQDESV (reference sequence). The CDR3 spells CASSFQQGSLNSGANVLTF.

The genes are TRBV11-2 and TRBJ2-5; lacking DNA, the TRBD2 call made by TCRdb goes unchecked. Per the germline V gene, CDR1 is SGHAT and CDR2 is FQNNGV. The CDR3 is 12 amino acids. CDR3 region: CASRSSGETQYF.

The V gene is TRBV29-1, the J gene TRBJ1-1; checking the TCRdb D call of TRBD1 is not possible without DNA. CDR1 SQVTM and CDR2 ANQGSEA come from the germline V gene. The CDR3 is 13 residues long. CDR3: CSAKGRWNTEAFF.

V is TRBV6-2 or TRBV6-3 and J is TRBJ2-2; TCRdb picks TRBD1, but there is no DNA to check that call. The germline gives CDR1 MNHEY, CDR2 SVGEGT. The CDR3 consists of 15 residues. This CDR3 is CASSYPPLGTGELFF.

The J gene is TRBJ2-2, the V gene TRBV7-9; as DNA is missing, the TRBD1 call by TCRdb cannot be tested. The CDR3 spans 12 residues. Germline lookup yields CDR1 SEHNR and CDR2 FQNEAQ (reference sequence). The CDR3 region is CASTGDDLELFF.

The J gene is TRBJ2-7, the V gene TRBV5-5; TCRdb calls TRBD1, which cannot be checked without DNA. The CDR3 loop spans 13 amino acids. Germline V gene lookup returns CDR1 SGHKS and CDR2 YYEKEE (reference sequence). This CDR3 reads CASSGGQTYEQYF.

This chain uses TRBV4-2 with TRBJ1-1. Per the germline V gene, CDR1 is LGHNA and CDR2 is YNFKEQ. The CDR3 contains 12 residues. The CDR3 here is CASSQDTPEAFF.

The chain couples TRBV19 to TRBJ1-2. In germline, CDR1 is LNHDA, CDR2 SQIVND (reference sequence). This CDR3 comprises 14 residues. The CDR3 here is CASSALRPGYGYTF.

J is TRBJ2-5 and V is TRBV12-5; TCRdb names TRBD1, which stays unverified in the absence of DNA. Germline V gives CDR1 LGHNT, CDR2 FRNRAP. The CDR3 runs to 14 residues. CDR3 loop: CASAITGGAETQYF. Full variable domain (rest looked up from reference TRBV12-5 and TRBJ2-5): DARVTQTPRHKVTEMGQEVTMRCQPILGHNTVFWYRQTMMQGLELLAYFRNRAPLDDSGMPKDRFSAEMPDATLATLKIQPSEPRDSAVYFCASAITGGAETQYFGPGTRLLVL.

The chain recombines TRBV4-3 with TRBJ2-1; TCRdb returns TRBD2, unconfirmable since there is no DNA. CDR3 size: 17 residues. The germline V gene encodes CDR1 LGHNA and CDR2 YSLEER. The CDR3 sequence: CASSHSPRTSGGREQFF.

The chain is built from TRBV12-3 or TRBV12-4 and TRBJ2-5; lacking DNA, the TRBD1 call made by TCRdb goes unchecked. The CDR3 contains 14 residues. The CDR3 sequence: CASKEDRGRETQYF.

The chain combines TRBV4-2 with TRBJ1-2; TCRdb selects TRBD1, and the lack of DNA leaves this call unchecked. CDR1 and CDR2 (germline): LGHNA, YNFKEQ. The CDR3 extends over 15 amino acids. The CDR3 region is CASSQDRKGGHGYTF.

The V call is TRBV4-1, the J call TRBJ2-4; TCRdb calls TRBD1, which cannot be checked without DNA. CDR3 size: 16 residues. The germline V gene encodes CDR1 MGHRA and CDR2 YSYEKL. CDR3 loop: CASSQFFGGGKNIQYF.

This chain connects TRBV7-8 to TRBJ2-4; TCRdb's D gene call, TRBD1, goes unchecked for lack of DNA. CDR1 and CDR2 from the germline V gene are SGHVS and FQNEAQ. This CDR3 spans 15 amino acids. The CDR3 protein is CASSSTWGVGNIQYF. Variable domain in full (rest from reference TRBV7-8 and TRBJ2-4): GAGVSQSPRYKVAKRGQDVALRCDPISGHVSLFWYQQALGQGPEFLTYFQNEAQLDKSGLPSDRFFAERPEGSVSTLKIQRTQQEDSAVYLCASSSTWGVGNIQYFGAGTRLSVL.

This rearrangement joins TRBV6-5 to TRBJ2-3; TCRdb picks TRBD1, but there is no DNA to check that call. Per germline, CDR1 MNHEY and CDR2 SVGAGI. The CDR3 contains 15 residues. Here the CDR3 reads CASSYPPGTQDTQYF.

This chain uses TRBV6-2 or TRBV6-3 with TRBJ1-1. This CDR3 region has 14 residues. The germline V gene encodes CDR1 MNHEY and CDR2 SVGEGT. The CDR3 sequence: CASRIQAANTEAFF.

The CDR3 here is CASSESKNRGNQPQHF. The genes are TRBV2 and TRBJ1-5; the D gene TCRdb calls, TRBD1, cannot be checked with no DNA. This CDR3 comprises 16 residues. Germline V gives CDR1 SNHLY, CDR2 FYNNEI.

This chain joins TRBV20-1 and TRBJ2-7; checking the TCRdb D call of TRBD1 is not possible without DNA. The germline CDR1 and CDR2 sequences are DFQATT and SNEGSKA (reference sequence). The CDR3 has 14 amino acids. The CDR3 protein is CSARDSEKGYEQYF.

The CDR3 spells CASSSGQGHQPQHF. The chain recombines TRBV7-9 with TRBJ1-5. CDR1 and CDR2 (germline): SEHNR, FQNEAQ (reference sequence). The CDR3 is 14 amino acids. The full variable domain, its missing parts supplied by reference TRBV7-9 and TRBJ1-5, is DTGVSQNPRHKITKRGQNVTFRCDPISEHNRLYWYRQTLGQGPEFLTYFQNEAQLEKSRLLSDRFSAERPKGSFSTLEIQRTEQGDSAMYLCASSSGQGHQPQHFGDGTRLSIL.

The chain is built from TRBV20-1 and TRBJ2-1. The CDR3 is made up of 14 amino acids. Germline assignment: CDR1 DFQATT and CDR2 SNEGSKA (reference sequence). This CDR3 is CSARDTSEYNEQFF.